This section outlines one T cell receptor (beta chain) sequence together with its context. These data belong to a study of early stage breast cancer tumors. Overall study context: ER+/PR+/HER2- status applied to about 75% of the 16 invasive breast tumors.

The CDR3 has 11 amino acids. Germline CDR1 is GTSNPN and CDR2 is SVGIG (reference sequence). V lost 7 bases and J 5 bases, leaving 11 bases between the germline ends. Method: immunoSEQ multiplex PCR; TCRdb's copy keeps in-frame clones and lacks some. This sample yields nearly 25,000 clones, of which 65% to 75% are seen a single time; 9.5% to 10% belongs to the top ten. The chain carries TRBV30 and TRBJ2-5; D is uncertain. The specimen sequenced was breast tumor tissue. The origin of this receptor is a person in their sixties or seventies with breast cancer. CDR3 sequence: CALHGQETQYF. DNA of the CDR3: TGTGCCTTGCATGGTCAGGAGACCCAGTACTTC.